What follows is one T cell receptor beta chain and its context. V gave up 0 bases and J gave up 2 bases, with 17 bases separating them. Germline V CDR1 and CDR2: LGHNA, YSLEER. This CDR3 spans 18 amino acids. This sample is drawn from a study of blood T cell repertoires in COVID-19. Across the study: The samples span acute and convalescent COVID-19 from the United States, Italy and Spain.

Everyone who took part was roughly 18 to 100 years old, and they came from about two dozen US areas. Profiling relied on immunoSEQ multiplex PCR, and the TCRdb table lists in-frame clones only, not all of them. The table shows 400,000 to 500,000 clones, with roughly 88% occurring only once. The chain is built from TRBV4-3 and TRBJ2-1; possible D gene TRBD2, 5 bases. Sequenced: PBMCs or T cells enriched from blood (not recorded which). The clonotype originates from a woman aged 40 to 50 who had recovered from COVID-19. CDR3 in amino acids: CASSQDGGGLATYNEQFF. CDR3 coding DNA: TGCGCCAGCAGCCAAGATGGCGGTGGGCTAGCAACCTACAATGAGCAGTTCTTC.